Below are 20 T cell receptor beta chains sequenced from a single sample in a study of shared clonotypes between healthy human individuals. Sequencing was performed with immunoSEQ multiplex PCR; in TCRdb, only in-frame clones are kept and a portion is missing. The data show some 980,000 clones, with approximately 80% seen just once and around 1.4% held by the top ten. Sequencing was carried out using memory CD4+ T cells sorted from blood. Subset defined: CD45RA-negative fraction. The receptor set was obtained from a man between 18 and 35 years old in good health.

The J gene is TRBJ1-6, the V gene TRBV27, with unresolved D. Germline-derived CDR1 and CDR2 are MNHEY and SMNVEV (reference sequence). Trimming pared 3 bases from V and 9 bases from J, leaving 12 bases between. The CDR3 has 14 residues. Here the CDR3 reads CASSFRDWSSPLHF. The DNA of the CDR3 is TGTGCCAGCAGTTTCCGAGACTGGAGTTCACCCCTCCACTTT.

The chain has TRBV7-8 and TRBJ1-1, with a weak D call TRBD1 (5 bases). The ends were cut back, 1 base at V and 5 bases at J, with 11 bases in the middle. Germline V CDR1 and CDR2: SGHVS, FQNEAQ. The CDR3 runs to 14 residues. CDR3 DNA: TGTGCCAGCAGCTTAGAGGCTCGGGGGACTGAAGCTTTCTTT. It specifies CASSLEARGTEAFF.

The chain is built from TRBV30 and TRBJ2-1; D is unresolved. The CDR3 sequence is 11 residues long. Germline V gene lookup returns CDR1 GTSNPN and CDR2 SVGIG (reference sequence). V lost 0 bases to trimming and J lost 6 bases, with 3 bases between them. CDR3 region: CAWSVGNEQFF. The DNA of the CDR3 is TGTGCCTGGAGTGTGGGCAATGAGCAGTTCTTC.

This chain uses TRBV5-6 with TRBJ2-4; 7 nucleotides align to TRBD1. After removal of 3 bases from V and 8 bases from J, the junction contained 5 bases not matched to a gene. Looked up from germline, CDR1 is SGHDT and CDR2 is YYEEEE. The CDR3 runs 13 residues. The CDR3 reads CASSSTGVDIQYF. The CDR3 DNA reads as TGTGCCAGCAGCTCCACAGGGGTGGACATTCAGTACTTC.

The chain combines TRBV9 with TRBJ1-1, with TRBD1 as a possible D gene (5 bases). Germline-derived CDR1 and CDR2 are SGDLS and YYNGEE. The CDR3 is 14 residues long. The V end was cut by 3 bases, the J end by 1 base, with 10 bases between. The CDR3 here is CASSAGLENTEAFF. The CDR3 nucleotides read TGTGCCAGCAGCGCGGGACTCGAGAACACTGAAGCTTTCTTT. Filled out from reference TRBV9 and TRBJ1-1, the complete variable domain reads DSGVTQTPKHLITATGQRVTLRCSPRSGDLSVYWYQQSLDQGLQFLIQYYNGEERAKGNILERFSAQQFPDLHSELNLSSLELGDSALYFCASSAGLENTEAFFGQGTRLTVV.

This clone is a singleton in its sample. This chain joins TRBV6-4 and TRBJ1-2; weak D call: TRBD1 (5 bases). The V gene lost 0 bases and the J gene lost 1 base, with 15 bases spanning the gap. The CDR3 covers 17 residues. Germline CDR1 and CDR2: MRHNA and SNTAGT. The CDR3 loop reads CASSDSLWQGLNYGYTF. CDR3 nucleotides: TGTGCCAGCAGTGACTCGTTGTGGCAGGGTCTTAACTATGGCTACACCTTC.

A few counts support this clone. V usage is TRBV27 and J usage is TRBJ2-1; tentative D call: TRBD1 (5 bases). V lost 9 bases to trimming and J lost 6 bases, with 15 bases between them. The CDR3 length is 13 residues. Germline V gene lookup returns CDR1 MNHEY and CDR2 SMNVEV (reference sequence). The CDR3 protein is CASHQVGLNEQFF. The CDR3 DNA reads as TGTGCCAGTCATCAGGTGGGGCTCAATGAGCAGTTCTTC.

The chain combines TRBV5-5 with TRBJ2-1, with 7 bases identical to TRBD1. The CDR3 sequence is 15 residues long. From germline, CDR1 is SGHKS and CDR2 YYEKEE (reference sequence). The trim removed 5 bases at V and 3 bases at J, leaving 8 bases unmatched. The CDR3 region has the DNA TGTGCCAGCAGTTTCAGACAGGGAAGCTACAATGAGCAGTTCTTC. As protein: CASSFRQGSYNEQFF.

CDR3 residues: CASSQGLAVETQYF. CDR3 coding DNA: TGCGCCAGCAGCCAGGGGCTAGCGGTTGAGACCCAGTACTTC. This chain links TRBV4-3 with TRBJ2-5, with TRBD2 matching 7 bases. This CDR3 has 14 residues. Germline CDR1 LGHNA, CDR2 YSLEER. V trimming: 3 bases; J trimming: 5 bases; junction bases outside the gene matches: 6.

The CDR3 loop is CATGRVGQGVVGANVLTF. As DNA, the CDR3 is TGTGCCACAGGGAGAGTCGGACAGGGGGTGGTGGGGGCCAACGTCCTGACTTTC. V is TRBV27 and J is TRBJ2-6, with 10 bases matching TRBD1. This CDR3 has 18 residues. The trim removed 10 bases at V and 4 bases at J, leaving 16 bases unmatched. Germline CDR1 reads MNHEY; CDR2 reads SMNVEV (reference sequence).

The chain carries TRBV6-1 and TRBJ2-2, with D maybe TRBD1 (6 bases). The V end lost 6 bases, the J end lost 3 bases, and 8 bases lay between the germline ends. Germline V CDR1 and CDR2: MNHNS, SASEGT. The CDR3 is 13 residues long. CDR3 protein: CASRDSYTGELFF. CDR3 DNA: TGTGCCAGCAGGGACAGTTACACCGGGGAGCTGTTTTTT.

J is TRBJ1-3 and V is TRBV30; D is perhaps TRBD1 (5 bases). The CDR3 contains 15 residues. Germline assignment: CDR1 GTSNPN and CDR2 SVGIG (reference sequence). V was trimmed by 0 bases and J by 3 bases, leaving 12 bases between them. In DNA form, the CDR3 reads TGTGCCTGGAGTGTACTAAGAGGGGTTGGAAACACCATATATTTT. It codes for CAWSVLRGVGNTIYF.

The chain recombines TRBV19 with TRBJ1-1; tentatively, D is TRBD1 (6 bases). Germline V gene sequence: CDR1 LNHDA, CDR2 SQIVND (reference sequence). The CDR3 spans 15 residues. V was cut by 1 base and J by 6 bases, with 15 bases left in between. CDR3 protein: CASSIAGRGKAEAFF. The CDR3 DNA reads TGTGCCAGTAGTATAGCCGGCAGGGGAAAGGCTGAAGCTTTCTTT.

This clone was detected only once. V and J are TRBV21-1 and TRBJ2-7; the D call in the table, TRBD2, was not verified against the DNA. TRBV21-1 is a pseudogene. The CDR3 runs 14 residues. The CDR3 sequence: CASSNRQGLGEQYF. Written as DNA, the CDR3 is TGTGCCAGCAGCAATCGACAGGGACTAGGCGAGCAGTACTTC.

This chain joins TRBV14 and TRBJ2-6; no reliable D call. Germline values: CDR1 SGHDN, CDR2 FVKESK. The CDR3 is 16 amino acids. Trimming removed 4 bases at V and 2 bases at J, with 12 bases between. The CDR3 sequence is CASSRSSNAGANVLTF. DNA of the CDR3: TGTGCCAGCAGCCGGTCCTCAAACGCTGGGGCCAACGTCCTGACTTTC.

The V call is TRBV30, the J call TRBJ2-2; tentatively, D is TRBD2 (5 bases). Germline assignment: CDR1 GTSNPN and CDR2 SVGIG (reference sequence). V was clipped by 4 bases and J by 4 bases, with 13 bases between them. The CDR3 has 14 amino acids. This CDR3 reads CAWTRGSFTGELFF. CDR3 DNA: TGTGCCTGGACTCGAGGGAGTTTCACCGGGGAGCTGTTTTTT.

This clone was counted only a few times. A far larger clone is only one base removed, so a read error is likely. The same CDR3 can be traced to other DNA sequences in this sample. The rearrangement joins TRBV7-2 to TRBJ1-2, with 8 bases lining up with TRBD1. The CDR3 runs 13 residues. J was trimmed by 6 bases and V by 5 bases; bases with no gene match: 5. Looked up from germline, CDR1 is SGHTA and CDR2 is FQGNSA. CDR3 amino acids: CASSPGQGNGYTF. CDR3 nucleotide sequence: TGTGCCAGCAGCCCCGGACAGGGTAATGGCTACACCTTC. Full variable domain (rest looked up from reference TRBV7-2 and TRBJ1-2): GAGVSQSPSNKVTEKGKDVELRCDPISGHTALYWYRQSLGQGLEFLIYFQGNSAPDKSGLPSDRFSAERTGGSVSTLTIQRTQQEDSAVYLCASSPGQGNGYTFGSGTRLTVV.

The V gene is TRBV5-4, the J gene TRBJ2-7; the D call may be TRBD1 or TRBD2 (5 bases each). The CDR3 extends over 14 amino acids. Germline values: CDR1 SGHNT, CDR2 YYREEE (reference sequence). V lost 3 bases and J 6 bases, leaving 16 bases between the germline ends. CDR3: CASSSPGRPGEQYF. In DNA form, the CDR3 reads TGTGCCAGCAGCTCCCCGGGACGCCCGGGCGAGCAGTACTTC. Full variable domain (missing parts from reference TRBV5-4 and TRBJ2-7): ETGVTQSPTHLIKTRGQQVTLRCSSQSGHNTVSWYQQALGQGPQFIFQYYREEENGRGNFPPRFSGLQFPNYSSELNVNALELDDSALYLCASSSPGRPGEQYFGPGTRLTVT.

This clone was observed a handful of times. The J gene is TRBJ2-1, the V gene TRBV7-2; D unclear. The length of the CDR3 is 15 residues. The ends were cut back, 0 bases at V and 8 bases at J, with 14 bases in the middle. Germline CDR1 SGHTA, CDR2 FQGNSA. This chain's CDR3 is CASSLALGSFYEQFF. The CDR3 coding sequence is TGTGCCAGCAGCTTAGCCCTTGGTAGCTTCTATGAGCAGTTCTTC.

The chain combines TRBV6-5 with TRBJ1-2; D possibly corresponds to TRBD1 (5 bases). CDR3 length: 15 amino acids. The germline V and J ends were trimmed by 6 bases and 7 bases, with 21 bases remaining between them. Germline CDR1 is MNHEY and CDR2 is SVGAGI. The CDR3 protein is CASRTLVEGKGGYTF. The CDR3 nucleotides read TGTGCCAGCAGAACCCTTGTGGAGGGGAAGGGTGGCTACACCTTC.